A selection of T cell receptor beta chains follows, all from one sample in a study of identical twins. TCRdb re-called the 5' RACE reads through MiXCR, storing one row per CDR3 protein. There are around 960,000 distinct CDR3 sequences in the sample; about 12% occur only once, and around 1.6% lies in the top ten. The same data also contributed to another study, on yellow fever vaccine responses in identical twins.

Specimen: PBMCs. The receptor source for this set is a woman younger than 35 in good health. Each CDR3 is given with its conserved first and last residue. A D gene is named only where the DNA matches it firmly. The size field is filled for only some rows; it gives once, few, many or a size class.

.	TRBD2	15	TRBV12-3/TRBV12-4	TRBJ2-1	TGTGCCAGCAGTCGAGGGACTACCTTCTACAATGAGCAGTTCTTC	CASSRGTTFYNEQFF
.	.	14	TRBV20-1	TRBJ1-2	TGCAGTGCTAGCGCCCGGGGGGCCTCCTATGGCTACACCTTC	CSASARGASYGYTF
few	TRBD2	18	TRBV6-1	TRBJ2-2	TGTGCCAGCAGCCCCCGGGCTAGCGGGGGCCGGAACACCGGGGAGCTGTTTTTT	CASSPRASGGRNTGELFF
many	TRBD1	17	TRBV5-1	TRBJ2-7	TGCGCCAGCAGCTTGGGGAACTCGGGACAGGAAGGATACGAGCAGTACTTC	CASSLGNSGQEGYEQYF
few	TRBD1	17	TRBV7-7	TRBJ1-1	TGTGCCAGCAGCTTAGGACAGGGCAGGAAGATGAACACTGAAGCTTTCTTT	CASSLGQGRKMNTEAFF
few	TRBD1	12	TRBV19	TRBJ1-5	TGTGCCACTAGACAGGGGAATCAGCCCCAGCATTTT	CATRQGNQPQHF
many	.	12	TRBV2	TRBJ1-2	TGTGCCAGCAGTGAGGGGGACTATGGCTACACCTTC	CASSEGDYGYTF
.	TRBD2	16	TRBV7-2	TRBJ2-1	TGTGCCAGCAGCTTAGTACGGGGGAGGGCCCACAATGAGCAGTTCTTC	CASSLVRGRAHNEQFF
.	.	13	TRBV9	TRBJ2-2	TGTGCCAGCAGCGTAGATCCAAGCGGGGAGCTGTTTTTT	CASSVDPSGELFF
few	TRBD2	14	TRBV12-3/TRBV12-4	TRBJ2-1	TGTGCCAGCAGTTTCGGGGGGGGGAGAACTGAGCAGTTCTTC	CASSFGGGRTEQFF
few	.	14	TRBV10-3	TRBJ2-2	TGTGCCATCAGTGAGTACAGTAACACCGGGGAGCTGTTTTTT	CAISEYSNTGELFF
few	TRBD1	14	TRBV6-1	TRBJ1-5	TGTGCCAGCAGTGGGACAGGAGAAAGTCAGCCCCAGCATTTT	CASSGTGESQPQHF
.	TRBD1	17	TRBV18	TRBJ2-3	TGTGCCAGCTCACCGTCGACAGGGAAAACTTACACAGATACGCAGTATTTT	CASSPSTGKTYTDTQYF
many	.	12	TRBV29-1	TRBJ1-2	TGCAGCGTTGCGGGCGCCCCGGGGGGCTACACCTTC	CSVAGAPGGYTF
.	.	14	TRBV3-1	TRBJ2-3	TGTGCCAGCAGCCAAGTGGCAGACGGAGATACGCAGTATTTT	CASSQVADGDTQYF
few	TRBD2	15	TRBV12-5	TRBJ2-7	TGTGCTAGTGGTTTGGGACTAGCGGGAACCTACGAGCAGTACTTC	CASGLGLAGTYEQYF
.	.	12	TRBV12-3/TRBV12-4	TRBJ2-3	TGTGCCAGCAGCGAAGGGGGGGGGACGCAGTATTTT	CASSEGGGTQYF
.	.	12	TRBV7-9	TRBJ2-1	TGTGCCATCAGGCCTGGGGGTACTGAGCAGTTCTTC	CAIRPGGTEQFF
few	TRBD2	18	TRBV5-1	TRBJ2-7	TGCGCCAGCAGCTTGGCCCCGGGAAGCGGGAGGGCCGTCGTAGAGCAGTACTTC	CASSLAPGSGRAVVEQYF
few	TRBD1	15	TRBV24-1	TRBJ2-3	TGTGCCACCAGTGATCCGACAGGGGGTCAGGATACGCAGTATTTT	CATSDPTGGQDTQYF
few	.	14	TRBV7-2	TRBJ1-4	TGTGCCAGCAGCTTCCTGGGACGCCGGGGAAAACTGTTTTTT	CASSFLGRRGKLFF
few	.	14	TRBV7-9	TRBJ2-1	TGTGCCAGCAGCTTAGTTGACAACAACAATGAGCAGTTCTTC	CASSLVDNNNEQFF